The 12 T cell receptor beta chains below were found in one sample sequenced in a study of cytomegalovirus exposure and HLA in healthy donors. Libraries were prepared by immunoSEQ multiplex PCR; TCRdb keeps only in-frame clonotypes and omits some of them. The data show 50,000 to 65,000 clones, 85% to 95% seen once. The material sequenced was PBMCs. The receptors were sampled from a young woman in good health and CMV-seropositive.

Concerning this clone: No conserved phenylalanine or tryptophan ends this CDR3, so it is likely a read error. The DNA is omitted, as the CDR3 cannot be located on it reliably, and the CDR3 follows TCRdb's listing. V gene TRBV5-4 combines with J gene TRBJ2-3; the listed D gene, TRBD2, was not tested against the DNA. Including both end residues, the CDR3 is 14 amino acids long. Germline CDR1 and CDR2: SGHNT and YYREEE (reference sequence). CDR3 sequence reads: CASSLGTGTKVLFA.

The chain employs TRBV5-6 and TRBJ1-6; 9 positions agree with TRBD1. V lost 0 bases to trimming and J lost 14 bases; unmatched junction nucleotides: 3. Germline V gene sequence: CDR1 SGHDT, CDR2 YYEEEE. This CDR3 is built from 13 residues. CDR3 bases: TGTGCCAGCAGCTTGGTGGACAGGGGCACCCTCCACTTT. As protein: CASSLVDRGTLHF. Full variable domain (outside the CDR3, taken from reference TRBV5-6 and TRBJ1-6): DAGVTQSPTHLIKTRGQQVTLRCSPKSGHDTVSWYQQALGQGPQFIFQYYEEEERQRGNFPDRFSGHQFPNYSSELNVNALLLGDSALYLCASSLVDRGTLHFGNGTRLTVT.

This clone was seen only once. CDR3 sequence reads: CASSQGGQEGYEQYF. CDR3 nucleotides: TGCGCCAGCAGCCAAGGGGGACAGGAGGGATACGAGCAGTACTTC. The gene calls are TRBV4-1 and TRBJ2-7; TRBD1 agrees at 8 bases. V trimming: 1 base; J trimming: 4 bases; junction bases outside the gene matches: 6. There are 15 residues in the CDR3. The germline CDR1 and CDR2 sequences are MGHRA and YSYEKL.

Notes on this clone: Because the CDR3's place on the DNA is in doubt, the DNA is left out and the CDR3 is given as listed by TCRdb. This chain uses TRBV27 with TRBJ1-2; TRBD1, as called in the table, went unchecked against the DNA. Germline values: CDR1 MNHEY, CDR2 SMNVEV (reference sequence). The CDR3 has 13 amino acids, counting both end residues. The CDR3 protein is CASSVGQGNRLTF.

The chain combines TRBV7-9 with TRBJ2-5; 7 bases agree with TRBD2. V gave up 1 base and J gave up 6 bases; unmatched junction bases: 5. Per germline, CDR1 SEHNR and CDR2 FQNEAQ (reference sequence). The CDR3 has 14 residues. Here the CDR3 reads CASSLDGGRQTQYF. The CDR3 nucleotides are TGTGCCAGCAGCTTAGACGGGGGGAGGCAGACCCAGTACTTC.

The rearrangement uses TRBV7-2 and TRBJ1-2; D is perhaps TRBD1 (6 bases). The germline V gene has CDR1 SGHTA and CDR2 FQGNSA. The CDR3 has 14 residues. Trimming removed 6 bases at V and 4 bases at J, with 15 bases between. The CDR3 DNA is TGTGCCAGCAGGACCCAAACAGGGCCCTATGGCTACACCTTC. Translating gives CASRTQTGPYGYTF.

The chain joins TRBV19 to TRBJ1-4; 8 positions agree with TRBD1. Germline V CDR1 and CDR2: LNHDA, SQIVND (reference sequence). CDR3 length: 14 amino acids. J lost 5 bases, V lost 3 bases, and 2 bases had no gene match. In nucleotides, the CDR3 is TGTGCCAGTAGTATCGGACAGGGAAATGAAAAACTGTTTTTT. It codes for CASSIGQGNEKLFF. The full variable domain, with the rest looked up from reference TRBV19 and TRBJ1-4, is DGGITQSPKYLFRKEGQNVTLSCEQNLNHDAMYWYRQDPGQGLRLIYYSQIVNDFQKGDIAEGYSVSREKKESFPLTVTSAQKNPTAFYLCASSIGQGNEKLFFGSGTQLSVL.

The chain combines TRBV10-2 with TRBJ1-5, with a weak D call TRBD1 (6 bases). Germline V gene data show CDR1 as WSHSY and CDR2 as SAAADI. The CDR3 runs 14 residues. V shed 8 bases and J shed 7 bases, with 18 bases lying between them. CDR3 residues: CASSRGGGRQPQHF. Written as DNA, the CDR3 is TGCGCCAGCTCAAGAGGGGGGGGGCGGCAGCCCCAGCATTTT.

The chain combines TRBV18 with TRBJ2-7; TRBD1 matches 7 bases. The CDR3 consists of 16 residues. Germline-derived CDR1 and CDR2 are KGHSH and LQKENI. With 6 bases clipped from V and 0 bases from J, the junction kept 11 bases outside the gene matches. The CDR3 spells CASSGQHLLSSYEQYF. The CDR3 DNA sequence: TGTGCCAGCTCGGGACAGCACCTTCTCAGCTCCTACGAGCAGTACTTC.

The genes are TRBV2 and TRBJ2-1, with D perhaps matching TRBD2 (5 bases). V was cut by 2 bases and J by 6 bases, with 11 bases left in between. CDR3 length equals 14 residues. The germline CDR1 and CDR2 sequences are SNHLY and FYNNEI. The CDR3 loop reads CASSEILAGNEQFF. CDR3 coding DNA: TGTGCCAGCAGTGAAATCCTAGCCGGCAATGAGCAGTTCTTC.

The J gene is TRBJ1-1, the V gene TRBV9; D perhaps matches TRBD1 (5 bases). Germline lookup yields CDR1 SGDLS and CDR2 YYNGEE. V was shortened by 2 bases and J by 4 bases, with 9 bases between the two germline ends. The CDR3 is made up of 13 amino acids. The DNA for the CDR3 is TGTGCCAGCAGCGTTGACAGTTTCACTGAAGCTTTCTTT. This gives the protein CASSVDSFTEAFF.

The CDR3 protein is CASSLSRAGVSGEQFF. For the CDR3, the DNA is TGTGCCAGCAGCCTATCCCGGGCAGGGGTCAGCGGTGAGCAGTTCTTC. The V call is TRBV28, the J call TRBJ2-1; a possible D gene is TRBD1 (6 bases). Per the germline V gene, CDR1 is MDHEN and CDR2 is SYDVKM. The CDR3 length is 16 residues. The V gene lost 6 bases and the J gene lost 9 bases, with 24 bases spanning the gap.